This T cell receptor beta chain is from a study of blood T cells in healthy people across ages. Study outcomes and limitations: While age rose, TCR beta diversity per million T cells dropped in a roughly linear way.

A minimum of 6 million PBMCs was isolated per sample. With respect to this clonotype: As yet, its antigen is unknown.

Using a J-beta primer mix together with a sample-barcoded 5' primer, a second PCR was run for roughly 7 to 12 cycles. Each CDR3 protein is one row after TCRdb ran MiXCR on the 5' RACE reads. The sample consists of approximately 760,000 distinct CDR3 sequences, roughly 25% of them appearing once. The same sample was also studied in work on T cells of mothers and their children.

The origin of this receptor is a boy aged 10-17 years in good health. The sequencing input was blood.

The CDR3 bases are TGTGCCAGCTCACCCGGGACAGTCTCTAACTATGGCTACACCTTC. It specifies CASSPGTVSNYGYTF. V gene TRBV18 combines with J gene TRBJ1-2, with TRBD1 identical over 7 bases. After removal of 3 bases from V and 0 bases from J, the junction contained 4 bases not matched to a gene. This CDR3 spans 15 amino acids. Germline loops: CDR1 KGHSH, CDR2 LQKENI.